This T cell receptor (beta chain) was observed in a study of T cells in Graves' hyperthyroidism and ophthalmopathy. General study points: A model built on 13 V-J features separated ophthalmopathy from stable hyperthyroidism.

Exclusion criteria comprised uncontrolled infection, other autoimmune disease, pregnancy or lactation. This sample holds PBMCs from less than 11 ml fresh peripheral blood. The CDR3 regions of TCR beta were amplified from RNA transcripts. Primed by the HTBI set, a first-round RT-PCR was run on the TCR CDR3. TCRdb reprocessed the multiplex PCR reads via MiXCR and lists one record per CDR3 protein. The top ten hold 6.5% to 10% of the sample, which has 250,000 to 300,000 distinct CDR3 sequences, more than 10% seen once. The CDR3 extends over 11 amino acids. The germline V and J ends were trimmed by 1 base and 15 bases, with 10 bases remaining between them. This clonotype was found a few times. Its antigen is still unknown.

This sequence was found in a woman aged 30 to 39 with Graves' hyperthyroidism that later progressed to Graves' ophthalmopathy. J is TRBJ2-1 and V is TRBV12-3 or TRBV12-4; D may be TRBD2 (6 bases). Sequenced material: blood. The CDR3 loop reads CASSLGDLAFF. In nucleotides, the CDR3 is TGTGCCAGCAGTTTAGGGGACTTGGCGTTCTTC.